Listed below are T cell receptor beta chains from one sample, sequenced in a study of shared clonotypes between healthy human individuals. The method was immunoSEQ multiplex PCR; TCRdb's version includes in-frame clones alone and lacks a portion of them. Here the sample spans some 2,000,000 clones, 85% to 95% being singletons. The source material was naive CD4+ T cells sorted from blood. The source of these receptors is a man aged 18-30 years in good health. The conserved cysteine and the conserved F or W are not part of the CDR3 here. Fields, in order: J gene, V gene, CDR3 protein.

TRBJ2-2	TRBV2	ASRAQGGGGELF
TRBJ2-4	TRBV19	ASSILTPGIQY
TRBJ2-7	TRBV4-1	ASSQDPPGTSVHYEQY
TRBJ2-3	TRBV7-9	ASSFDRGLGDTQY
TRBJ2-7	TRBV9	ASSVGQGVGYEQY
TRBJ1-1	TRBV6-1	ASTSGGRLNTEAF
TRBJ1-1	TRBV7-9	ASSYTQGPPF
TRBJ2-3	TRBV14	ASSQDQGLPTDTQY
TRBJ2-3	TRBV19	ATNPGLDTDTQY
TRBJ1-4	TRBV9	ASSVALAGGNEKLF
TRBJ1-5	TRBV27	ASSPTGLGTRNQPQH
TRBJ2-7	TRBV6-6	ASNPPGSIHEQY
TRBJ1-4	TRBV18	ASSEGRPEKLF
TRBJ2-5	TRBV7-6	ASSLETAGGPETQY
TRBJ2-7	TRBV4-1	ASSQGDRVSYEQY
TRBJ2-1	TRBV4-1	ASSPRGSGAYNEQF
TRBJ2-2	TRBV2	ASSDGGHGELF